These T cell receptor beta chains were read from a single sample in a study of blood T cell repertoires in COVID-19. Clones were read by immunoSEQ multiplex PCR, and TCRdb kept only the in-frame ones, dropping some. Of under 75,000 clones in the sample, approximately 90% were seen once. The material sequenced was peripheral blood. These receptors were collected from a man aged 25-45 years with acute or convalescent COVID-19. Both conserved end residues are part of each CDR3. The D gene is left open where the match is weak. The size entry is marked missing in some rows and otherwise reads once, few, many or a size class.

>NA|TRBJ1-4|NA|TRBV19|13
TGTGCCAGTAGTGCTTCCGACAGGAACAAACTGTTTTTT
CASSASDRNKLFF
>NA|TRBJ2-7|TRBD1|TRBV2|15
TGTGCCAGCAGTCTCGGGACAGGGACGATCTACGAGCAGTACTTC
CASSLGTGTIYEQYF
>NA|TRBJ2-3|NA|TRBV19|14
TGTGCCAGTAGTATAGGGGGGCGCACAGATACGCAGTATTTT
CASSIGGRTDTQYF
>few|TRBJ2-2|NA|TRBV7-3|15
TGTGCCAGCAGATGGGGCCAGGCGGACACCGGGGAGCTGTTTTTT
CASRWGQADTGELFF
>NA|TRBJ2-2|TRBD2|TRBV5-6|16
TGTGCCAGCAGCCCTAGGACTAGCGGTCCACCCGGGGAGCTGTTTTTT
CASSPRTSGPPGELFF
>NA|TRBJ2-1|NA|TRBV11-3|15
TGTGCCAGCAGCCCAGGGCCGGAGTCCTACAATGAGCAGTTCTTC
CASSPGPESYNEQFF
>few|TRBJ2-2|NA|TRBV4-2|14
TGTGCCAGCAGCCAGGGGGAGGTCACCGGGGAGCTGTTTTTT
CASSQGEVTGELFF
>few|TRBJ2-1|NA|TRBV11-1|14
TGTGCCAGCAGCCTAAGGACAGACTACAATGAGCAGTTCTTC
CASSLRTDYNEQFF
>NA|TRBJ1-1|TRBD1|TRBV10-3|14
TGTGCCATCAGTGTAGGGGGCGAATGGACTGAAGCTTTCTTT
CAISVGGEWTEAFF
>NA|TRBJ2-3|NA|TRBV10-1|15
TGCGCCACTTCACTGAGAGGGGGAGACACAGATACGCAGTATTTT
CATSLRGGDTDTQYF
>once|TRBJ1-4|NA|TRBV19|14
TGTGCCAGTAGTATCTCCCCGTCCAGTGAAAAACTGTTTTTT
CASSISPSSEKLFF
>NA|TRBJ2-3|TRBD2|TRBV7-3|13
TGTGCCAGCAGCTTAGCGGGAGGGGATACGCAGTATTTT
CASSLAGGDTQYF
>NA|TRBJ2-5|TRBD1|TRBV7-2|15
TGTGCCAGCAGCTTAGGCAGGGGGCTACAAGAGACCCAGTACTTC
CASSLGRGLQETQYF